This TCR beta chain was obtained from a study of blood T cell repertoires in COVID-19. CDR1 and CDR2 (germline): ENHRY, SYGVKD. The CDR3 contains 14 residues. V was clipped by 6 bases and J by 3 bases; unmatched bases: 5. Using immunoSEQ multiplex PCR, the repertoire was profiled, and TCRdb retains in-frame clones only, with some absent. The table has hundreds of thousands of clones, approximately 86% seen once. The clonotype was recovered from a woman younger than 45 who had recovered from COVID-19. Sequencing was performed on PBMCs or T cells enriched from blood (not recorded which). V and J are TRBV10-3 and TRBJ1-5; 7 bases align to TRBD1. CDR3 loop: CAISGDSPNQPQHF. The CDR3 DNA follows: TGTGCCATCAGCGGGGACAGTCCCAATCAGCCCCAGCATTTT.